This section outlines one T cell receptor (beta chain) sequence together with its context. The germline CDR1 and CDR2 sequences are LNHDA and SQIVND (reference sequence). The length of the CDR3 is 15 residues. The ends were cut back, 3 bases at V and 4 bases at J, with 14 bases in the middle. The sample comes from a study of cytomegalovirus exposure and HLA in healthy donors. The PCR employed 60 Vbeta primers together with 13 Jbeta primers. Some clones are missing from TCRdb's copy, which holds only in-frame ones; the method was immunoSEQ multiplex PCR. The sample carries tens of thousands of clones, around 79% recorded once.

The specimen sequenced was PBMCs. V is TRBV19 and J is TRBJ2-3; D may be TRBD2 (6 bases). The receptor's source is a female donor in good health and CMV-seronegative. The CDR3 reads CASSMGLPEADTQYF. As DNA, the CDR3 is TGTGCCAGTAGTATGGGACTCCCGGAGGCAGATACGCAGTATTTT.